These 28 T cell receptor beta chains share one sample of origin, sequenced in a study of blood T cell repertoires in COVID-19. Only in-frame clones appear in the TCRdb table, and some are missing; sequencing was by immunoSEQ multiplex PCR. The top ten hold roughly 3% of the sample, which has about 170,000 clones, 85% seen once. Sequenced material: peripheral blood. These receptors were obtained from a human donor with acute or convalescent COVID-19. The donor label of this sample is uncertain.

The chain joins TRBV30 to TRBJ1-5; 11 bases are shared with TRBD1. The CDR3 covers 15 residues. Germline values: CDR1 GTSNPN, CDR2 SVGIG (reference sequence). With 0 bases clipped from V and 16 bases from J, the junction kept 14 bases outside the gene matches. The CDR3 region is CAWSVRRTGGADVHF. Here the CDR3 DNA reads TGTGCCTGGAGTGTACGAAGGACAGGGGGCGCGGACGTCCATTTT.

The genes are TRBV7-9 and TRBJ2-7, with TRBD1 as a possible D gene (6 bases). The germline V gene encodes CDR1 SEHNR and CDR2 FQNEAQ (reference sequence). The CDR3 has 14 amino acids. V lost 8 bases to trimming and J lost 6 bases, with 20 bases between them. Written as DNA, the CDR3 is TGTGCCAGCGGTGATAACAGGGCTACTGCCGAGCAGTACTTC. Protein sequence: CASGDNRATAEQYF.

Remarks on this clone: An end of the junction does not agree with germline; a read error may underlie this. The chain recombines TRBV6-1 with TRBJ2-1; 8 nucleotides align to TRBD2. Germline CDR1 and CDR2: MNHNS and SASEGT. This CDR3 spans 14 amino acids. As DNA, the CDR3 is TGTGCCCGCAGTGAACCCGGGGGGGGTGGGGAGCAGTTCTTC. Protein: CARSEPGGGGEQFF.

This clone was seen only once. The CDR3 DNA reads TGTGCCAGCAGCCCAGAGGCAGTCGGCTATGGCTACACCTTC. It yields the protein CASSPEAVGYGYTF. This chain uses TRBV7-2 with TRBJ1-2; no firm D call. V dropped 5 bases and J dropped 4 bases, with 14 bases sitting between them. Germline assignment: CDR1 SGHTA and CDR2 FQGNSA. The length of the CDR3 is 14 residues.

This chain's CDR3 is CASSSHGGQGVNFGSPLHF. As DNA, the CDR3 is TGTGCCAGCAGCTCCCACGGAGGACAGGGGGTTAATTTCGGTTCACCCCTCCACTTT. The rearrangement joins TRBV3-1 (or the pseudogene TRBV3-2) to TRBJ1-6; 10 bases are shared with TRBD1. The CDR3 length is 19 residues. The germline V gene has CDR1 LGHDT and CDR2 YNNKEL (reference sequence). Losses at the gene ends were 5 bases for V and 9 bases for J; bases not matched to a gene: 19.

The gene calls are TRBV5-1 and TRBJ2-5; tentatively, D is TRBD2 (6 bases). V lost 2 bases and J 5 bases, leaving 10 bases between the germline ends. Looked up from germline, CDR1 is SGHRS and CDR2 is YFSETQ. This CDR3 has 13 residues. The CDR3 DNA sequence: TGCGCCAGCAGCTTAGGGGAGGCGGAGACCCAGTACTTC. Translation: CASSLGEAETQYF.

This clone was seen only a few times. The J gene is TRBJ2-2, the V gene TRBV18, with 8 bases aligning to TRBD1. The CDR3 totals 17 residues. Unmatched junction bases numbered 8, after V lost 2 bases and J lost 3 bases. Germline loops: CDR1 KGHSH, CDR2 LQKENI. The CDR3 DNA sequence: TGTGCCAGCTCACCAACCGCCAGGGGGCAGGACACCGGGGAGCTGTTTTTT. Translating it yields CASSPTARGQDTGELFF.

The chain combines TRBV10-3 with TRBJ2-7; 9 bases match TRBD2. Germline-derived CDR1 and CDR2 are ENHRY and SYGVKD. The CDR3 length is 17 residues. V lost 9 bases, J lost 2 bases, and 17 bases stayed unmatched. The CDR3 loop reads CAIRSSMGRGGAYEQYF. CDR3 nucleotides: TGTGCCATTCGAAGTAGTATGGGGCGGGGGGGCGCCTACGAGCAGTACTTC.

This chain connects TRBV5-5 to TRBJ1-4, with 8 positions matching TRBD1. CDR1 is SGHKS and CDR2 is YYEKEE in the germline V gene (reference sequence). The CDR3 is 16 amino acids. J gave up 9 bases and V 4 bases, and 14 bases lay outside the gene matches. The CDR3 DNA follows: TGTGCCAGCAGCGTATGGACAGGGACCCTGATACAAAAACTGTTTTTT. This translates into CASSVWTGTLIQKLFF.

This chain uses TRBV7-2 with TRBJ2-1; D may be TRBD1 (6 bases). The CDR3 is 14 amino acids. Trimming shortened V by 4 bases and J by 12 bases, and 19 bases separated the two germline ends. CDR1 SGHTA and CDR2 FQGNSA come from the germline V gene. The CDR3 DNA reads TGTGCCAGCAGCTCCACTCCAGGGGTAGGCGGGCAGTTCTTC. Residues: CASSSTPGVGGQFF.

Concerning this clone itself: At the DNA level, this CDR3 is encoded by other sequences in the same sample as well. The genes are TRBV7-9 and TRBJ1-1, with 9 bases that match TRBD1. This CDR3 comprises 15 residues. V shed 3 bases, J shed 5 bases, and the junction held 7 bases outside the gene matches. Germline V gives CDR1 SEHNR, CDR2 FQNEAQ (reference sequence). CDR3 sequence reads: CASSLSGQGRTEAFF. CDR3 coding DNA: TGTGCCAGCAGCTTGTCTGGACAGGGGCGGACTGAAGCTTTCTTT.

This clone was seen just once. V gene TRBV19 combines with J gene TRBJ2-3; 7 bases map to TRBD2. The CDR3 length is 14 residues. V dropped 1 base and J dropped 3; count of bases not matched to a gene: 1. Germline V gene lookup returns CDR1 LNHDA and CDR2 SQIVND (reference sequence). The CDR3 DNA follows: TGTGCCAGTAGTATAGGGGGGGGGACAGATACGCAGTATTTT. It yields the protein CASSIGGGTDTQYF. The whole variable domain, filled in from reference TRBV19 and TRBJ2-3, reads DGGITQSPKYLFRKEGQNVTLSCEQNLNHDAMYWYRQDPGQGLRLIYYSQIVNDFQKGDIAEGYSVSREKKESFPLTVTSAQKNPTAFYLCASSIGGGTDTQYFGPGTRLTVL.

CDR3 DNA sequence: TGTGCCAGCTCACCGGGGGGACAGGGGAATCAGCCCCAGCATTTT. Amino acids: CASSPGGQGNQPQHF. The chain carries TRBV18 and TRBJ1-5; 10 nucleotides match TRBD1. Germline V gives CDR1 KGHSH, CDR2 LQKENI. The trim removed 3 bases at V and 4 bases at J, leaving 3 bases unmatched. The CDR3 has 15 amino acids.

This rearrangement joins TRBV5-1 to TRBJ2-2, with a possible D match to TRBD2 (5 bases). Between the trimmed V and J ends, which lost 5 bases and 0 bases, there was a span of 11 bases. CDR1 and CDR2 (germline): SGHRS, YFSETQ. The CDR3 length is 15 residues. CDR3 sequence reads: CASRLTTTNTGELFF. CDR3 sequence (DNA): TGCGCCAGCAGGTTGACTACAACGAACACCGGGGAGCTGTTTTTT.

The DNA for the CDR3 is TGTGCCAGTAGTAAGACAGGGTTGGGCAATCAGCCCCAGCATTTT. This translates into CASSKTGLGNQPQHF. The chain couples TRBV25-1 to TRBJ1-5; TRBD1 aligns across 7 bases. The germline V gene encodes CDR1 MGHDK and CDR2 SYGVNS. The CDR3 spans 15 residues. Germline trimming cut 9 bases from V and 2 bases from J; bases unmatched to any gene: 10.

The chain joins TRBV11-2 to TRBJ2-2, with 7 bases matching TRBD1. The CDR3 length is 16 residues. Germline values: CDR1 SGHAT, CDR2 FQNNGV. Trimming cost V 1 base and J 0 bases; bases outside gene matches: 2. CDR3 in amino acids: CASSLVGTANTGELFF. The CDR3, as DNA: TGTGCCAGCAGCTTAGTAGGGACAGCGAACACCGGGGAGCTGTTTTTT.

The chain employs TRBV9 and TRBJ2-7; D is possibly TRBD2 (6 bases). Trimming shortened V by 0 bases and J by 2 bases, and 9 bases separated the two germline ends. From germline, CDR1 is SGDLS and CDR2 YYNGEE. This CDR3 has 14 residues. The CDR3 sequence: CASSVDGGTYEQYF. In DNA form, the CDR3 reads TGTGCCAGCAGCGTAGATGGGGGGACCTACGAGCAGTACTTC. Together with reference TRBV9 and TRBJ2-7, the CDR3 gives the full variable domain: DSGVTQTPKHLITATGQRVTLRCSPRSGDLSVYWYQQSLDQGLQFLIQYYNGEERAKGNILERFSAQQFPDLHSELNLSSLELGDSALYFCASSVDGGTYEQYFGPGTRLTVT.

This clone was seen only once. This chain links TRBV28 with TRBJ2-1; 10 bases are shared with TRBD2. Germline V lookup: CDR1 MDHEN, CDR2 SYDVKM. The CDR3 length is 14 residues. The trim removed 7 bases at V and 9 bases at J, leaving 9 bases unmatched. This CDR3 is CASIQRGGPAEQFF. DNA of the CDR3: TGTGCCAGCATCCAGCGGGGGGGCCCCGCTGAGCAGTTCTTC.

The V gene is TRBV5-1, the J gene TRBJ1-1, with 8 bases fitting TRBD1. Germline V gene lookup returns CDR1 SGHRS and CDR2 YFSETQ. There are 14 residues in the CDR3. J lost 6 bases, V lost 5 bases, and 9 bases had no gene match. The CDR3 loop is CASRPRTGRPEAFF. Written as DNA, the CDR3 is TGCGCCAGCAGACCCCGGACAGGGAGGCCTGAAGCTTTCTTT.

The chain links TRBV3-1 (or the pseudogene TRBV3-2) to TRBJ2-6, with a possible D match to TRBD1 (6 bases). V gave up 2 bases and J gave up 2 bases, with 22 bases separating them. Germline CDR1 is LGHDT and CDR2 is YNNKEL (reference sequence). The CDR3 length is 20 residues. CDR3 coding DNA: TGTGCCAGCAGCCAACCCCTGACAGGCCACGTCATAACTGGGGCCAACGTCCTGACTTTC. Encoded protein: CASSQPLTGHVITGANVLTF.

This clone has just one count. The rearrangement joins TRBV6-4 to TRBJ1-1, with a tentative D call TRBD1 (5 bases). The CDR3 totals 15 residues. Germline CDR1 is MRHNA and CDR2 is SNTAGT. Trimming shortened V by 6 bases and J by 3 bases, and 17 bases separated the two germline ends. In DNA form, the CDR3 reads TGTGCCAGCAGCTCATCCATCGGGGGGTACACTGAAGCTTTCTTT. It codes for CASSSSIGGYTEAFF.

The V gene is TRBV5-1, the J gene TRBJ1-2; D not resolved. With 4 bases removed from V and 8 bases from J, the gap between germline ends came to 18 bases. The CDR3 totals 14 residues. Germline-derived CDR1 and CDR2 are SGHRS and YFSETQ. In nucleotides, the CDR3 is TGCGCCAGCAGCCCCGAGGTAGCGGGAGGCGGCTACACCTTC. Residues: CASSPEVAGGGYTF.

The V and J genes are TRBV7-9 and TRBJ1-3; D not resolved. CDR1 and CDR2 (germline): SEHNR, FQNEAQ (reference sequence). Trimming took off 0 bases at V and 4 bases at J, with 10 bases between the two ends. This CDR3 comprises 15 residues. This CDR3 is CASSLALTRGNTIYF. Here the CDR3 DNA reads TGTGCCAGCAGCTTAGCGTTGACAAGAGGAAACACCATATATTTT.

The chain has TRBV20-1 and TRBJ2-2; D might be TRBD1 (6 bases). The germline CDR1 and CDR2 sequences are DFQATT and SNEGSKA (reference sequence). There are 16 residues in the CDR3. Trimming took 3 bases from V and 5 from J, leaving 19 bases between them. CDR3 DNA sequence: TGCAGTGCTAGTCCCCCGACACCCAGGGGAACCGGGGAGCTGTTTTTT. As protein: CSASPPTPRGTGELFF.

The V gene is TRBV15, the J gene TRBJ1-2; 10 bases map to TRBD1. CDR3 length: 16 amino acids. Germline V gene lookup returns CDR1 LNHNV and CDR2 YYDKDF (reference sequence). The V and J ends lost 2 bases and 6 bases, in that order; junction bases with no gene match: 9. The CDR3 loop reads CATSRLAGTGDNGYTF. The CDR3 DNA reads TGTGCCACCAGCAGATTAGCCGGGACAGGGGACAATGGCTACACCTTC.

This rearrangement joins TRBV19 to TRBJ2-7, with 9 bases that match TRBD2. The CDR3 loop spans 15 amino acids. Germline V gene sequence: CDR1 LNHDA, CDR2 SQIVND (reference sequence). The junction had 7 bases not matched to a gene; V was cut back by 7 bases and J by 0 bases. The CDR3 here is CASTPSGGSSYEQYF. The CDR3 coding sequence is TGTGCCAGTACCCCGAGCGGGGGGAGCTCCTACGAGCAGTACTTC.

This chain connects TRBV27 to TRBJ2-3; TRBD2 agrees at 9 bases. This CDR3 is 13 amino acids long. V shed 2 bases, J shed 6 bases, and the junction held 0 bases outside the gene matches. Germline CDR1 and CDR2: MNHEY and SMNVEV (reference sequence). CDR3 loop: CASSLAGGDTQYF. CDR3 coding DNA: TGTGCCAGCAGTTTAGCGGGAGGGGATACGCAGTATTTT.

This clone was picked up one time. DNA for the CDR3: TGTGCCAGCTCGTCTAGCGGTACCTACGAGCAGTACTTC. Its protein product is CASSSSGTYEQYF. The rearrangement joins TRBV18 to TRBJ2-7; the match to TRBD2 covers 7 bases. This CDR3 region has 13 residues. Per germline, CDR1 KGHSH and CDR2 LQKENI. Unmatched junction bases numbered 4, after V lost 6 bases and J lost 2 bases.